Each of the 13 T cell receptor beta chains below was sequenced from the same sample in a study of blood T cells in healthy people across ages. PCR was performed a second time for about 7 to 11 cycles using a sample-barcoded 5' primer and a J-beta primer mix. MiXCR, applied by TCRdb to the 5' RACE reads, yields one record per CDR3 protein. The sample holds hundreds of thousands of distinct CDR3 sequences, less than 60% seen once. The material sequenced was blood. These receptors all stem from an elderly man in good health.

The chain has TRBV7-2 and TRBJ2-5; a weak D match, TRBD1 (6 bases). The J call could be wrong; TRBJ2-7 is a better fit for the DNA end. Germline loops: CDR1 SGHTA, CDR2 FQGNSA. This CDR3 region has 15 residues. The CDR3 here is CASSLVGDISYEQYF. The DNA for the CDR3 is TGTGCCAGCAGCTTAGTAGGGGACATCTCCTACGAGCAGTACTTC.

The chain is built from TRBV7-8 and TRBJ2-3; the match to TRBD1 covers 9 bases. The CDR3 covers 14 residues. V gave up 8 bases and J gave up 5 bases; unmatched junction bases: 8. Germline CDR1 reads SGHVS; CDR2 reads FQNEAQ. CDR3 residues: CASCRDREIDTQYF. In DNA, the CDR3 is TGTGCCAGCTGCAGGGACAGGGAGATAGATACGCAGTATTTT.

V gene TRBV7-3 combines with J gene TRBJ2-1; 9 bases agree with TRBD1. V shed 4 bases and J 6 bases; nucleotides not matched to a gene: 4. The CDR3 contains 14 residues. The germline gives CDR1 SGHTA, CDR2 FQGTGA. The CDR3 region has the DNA TGTGCCAGCAGCTCGACGGGACAGGGCAATGAGCAGTTCTTC. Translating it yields CASSSTGQGNEQFF.

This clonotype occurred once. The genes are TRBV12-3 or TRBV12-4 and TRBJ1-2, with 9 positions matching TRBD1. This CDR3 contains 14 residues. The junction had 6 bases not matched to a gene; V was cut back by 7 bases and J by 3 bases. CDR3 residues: CASKVQGADYGYTF. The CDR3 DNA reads TGTGCCAGCAAAGTACAGGGGGCAGACTATGGCTACACCTTC.

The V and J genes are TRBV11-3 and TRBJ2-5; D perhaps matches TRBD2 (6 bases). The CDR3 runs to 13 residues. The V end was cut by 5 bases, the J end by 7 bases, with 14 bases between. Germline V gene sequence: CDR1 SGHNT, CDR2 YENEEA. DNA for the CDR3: TGTGCCAGCAGCCAACTGGCCGGGGGGACCCAGTACTTC. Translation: CASSQLAGGTQYF.

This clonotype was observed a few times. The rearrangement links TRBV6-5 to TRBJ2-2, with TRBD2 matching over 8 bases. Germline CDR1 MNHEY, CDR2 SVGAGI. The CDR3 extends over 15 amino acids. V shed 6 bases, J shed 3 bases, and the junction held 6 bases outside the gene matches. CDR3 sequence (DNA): TGTGCCAGCAGCAACCGGGGGGGGCACACCGGGGAGCTGTTTTTT. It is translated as CASSNRGGHTGELFF.

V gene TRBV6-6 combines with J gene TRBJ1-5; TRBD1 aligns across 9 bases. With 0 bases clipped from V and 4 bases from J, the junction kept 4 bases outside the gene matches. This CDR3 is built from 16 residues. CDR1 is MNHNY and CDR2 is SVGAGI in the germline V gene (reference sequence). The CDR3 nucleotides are TGTGCCAGCAGTTACTCAGGACAGGGGCAAAATCAGCCCCAGCATTTT. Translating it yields CASSYSGQGQNQPQHF.

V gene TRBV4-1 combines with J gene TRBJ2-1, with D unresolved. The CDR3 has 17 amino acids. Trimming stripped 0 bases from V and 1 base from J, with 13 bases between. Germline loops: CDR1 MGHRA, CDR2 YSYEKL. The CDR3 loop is CASSQDDTTYSYNEQFF. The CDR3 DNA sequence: TGCGCCAGCAGCCAAGATGATACCACCTATTCCTACAATGAGCAGTTCTTC.

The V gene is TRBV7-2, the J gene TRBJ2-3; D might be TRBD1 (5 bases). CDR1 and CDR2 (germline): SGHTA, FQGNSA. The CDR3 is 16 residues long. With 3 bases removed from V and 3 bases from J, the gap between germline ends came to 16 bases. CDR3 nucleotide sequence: TGTGCCAGCAGCTTGCGCGAAGGGGTTGGTACAGATACGCAGTATTTT. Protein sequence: CASSLREGVGTDTQYF.

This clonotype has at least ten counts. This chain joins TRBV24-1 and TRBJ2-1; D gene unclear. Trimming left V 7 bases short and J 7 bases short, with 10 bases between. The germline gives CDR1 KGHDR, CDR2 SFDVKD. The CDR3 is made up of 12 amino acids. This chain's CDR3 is CATRDRRNEQFF. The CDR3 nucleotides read TGTGCCACCAGGGACCGACGGAATGAGCAGTTCTTC.

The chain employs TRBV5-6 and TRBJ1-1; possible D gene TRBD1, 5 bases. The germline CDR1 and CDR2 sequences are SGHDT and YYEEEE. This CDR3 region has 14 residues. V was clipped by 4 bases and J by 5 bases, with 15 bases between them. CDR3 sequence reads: CASSRAGGGTEAFF. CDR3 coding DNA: TGTGCCAGCAGCCGAGCCGGGGGAGGGACTGAAGCTTTCTTT. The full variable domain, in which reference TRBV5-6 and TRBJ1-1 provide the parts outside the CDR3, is DAGVTQSPTHLIKTRGQQVTLRCSPKSGHDTVSWYQQALGQGPQFIFQYYEEEERQRGNFPDRFSGHQFPNYSSELNVNALLLGDSALYLCASSRAGGGTEAFFGQGTRLTVV.

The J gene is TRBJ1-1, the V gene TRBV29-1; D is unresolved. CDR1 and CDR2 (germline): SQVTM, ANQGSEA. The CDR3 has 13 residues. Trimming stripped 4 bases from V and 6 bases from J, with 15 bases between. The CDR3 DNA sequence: TGCAGCGTTGTAGGGATCTCCGCCTCTGAAGCTTTCTTT. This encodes CSVVGISASEAFF.

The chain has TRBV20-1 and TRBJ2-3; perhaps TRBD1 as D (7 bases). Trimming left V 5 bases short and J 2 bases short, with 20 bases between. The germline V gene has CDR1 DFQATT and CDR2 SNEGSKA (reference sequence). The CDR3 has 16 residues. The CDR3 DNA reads TGCAGTGCTCCCATCCGTCCAGGGGGGAACACAGATACGCAGTATTTT. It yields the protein CSAPIRPGGNTDTQYF.